This T cell receptor beta chain was observed in a study of PD-L1 blockade in urothelial cancer. Study as a whole: Reported median T cell count for blood samples was roughly 150,000.

The time point: peripheral blood 6 weeks after treatment start. Germline values: CDR1 MGHRA, CDR2 YSYEKL. This CDR3 has 17 amino acids. The V and J ends lost 3 bases and 3 bases respectively, with 15 bases between them. TCRdb's table, derived via immunoSEQ multiplex PCR, lists solely in-frame clones and lacks some. Among about 30,000 clones listed, approximately 90% were seen once. Specimen: PBMCs, collected around atezolizumab (anti-PD-L1) treatment. The TCR was taken from a man aged 80 or over with urothelial cancer. V gene TRBV4-1 combines with J gene TRBJ2-6, with a weak D call TRBD2 (5 bases). The CDR3 is CASSQIGGRGGANVLTF. CDR3 DNA: TGCGCCAGCAGCCAGATTGGTGGGAGAGGTGGGGCCAACGTCCTGACTTTC.